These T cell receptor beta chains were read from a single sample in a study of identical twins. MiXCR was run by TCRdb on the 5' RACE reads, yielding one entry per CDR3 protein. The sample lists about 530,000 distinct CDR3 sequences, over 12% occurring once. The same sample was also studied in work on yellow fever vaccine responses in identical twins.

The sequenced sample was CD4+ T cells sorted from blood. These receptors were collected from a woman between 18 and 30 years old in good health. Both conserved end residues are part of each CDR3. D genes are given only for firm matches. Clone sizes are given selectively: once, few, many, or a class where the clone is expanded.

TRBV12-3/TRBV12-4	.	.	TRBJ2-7	TGTGCCAGCACCCAGACATGGGGTTACGAGCAGTACTTC	CASTQTWGYEQYF
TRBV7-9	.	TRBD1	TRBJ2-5	TGTGCCAGCAGCCAAGGGAGCGGACAGGTCAACTTC	CASSQGSGQVNF
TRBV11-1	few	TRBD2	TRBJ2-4	TGTGCCAGCAGCCCCACCCCTGGACTAGCGGGAGATCGTGCCAAAAACATTCAGTACTTC	CASSPTPGLAGDRAKNIQYF
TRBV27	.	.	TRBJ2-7	TGTGCCAGCAGTTTATCTCGGGGGGCTTTGTACGAGCAGTACTTC	CASSLSRGALYEQYF
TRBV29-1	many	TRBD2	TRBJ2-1	TGCAGCGTTGGAAGGACTAGCCGCTACAATGAGCAGTTCTTC	CSVGRTSRYNEQFF
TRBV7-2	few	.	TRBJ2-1	TGTGCCAGCAGCTTAGAGGGGGGCGCGAGTGAGCAGTTCTTC	CASSLEGGASEQFF
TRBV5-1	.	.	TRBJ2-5	TGCGCCAGCAGCCCGAGGACAGCCCTTGGGGGACAAGAGACCCAGTACTTC	CASSPRTALGGQETQYF
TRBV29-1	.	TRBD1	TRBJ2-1	TGCAGCGCCCCGGACAGGGGGCCGGGCAATGAGCAGTTCTTC	CSAPDRGPGNEQFF
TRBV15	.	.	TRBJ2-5	TGTGCCACCAGCAGAGCCGAGGGGACCCAGTACTTC	CATSRAEGTQYF
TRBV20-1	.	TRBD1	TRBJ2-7	TGCAGTGCTACAGGACAGGAGTTCTACGAGCAGTACTTC	CSATGQEFYEQYF
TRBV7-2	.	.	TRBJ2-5	TGTGCCAGCAGCCCAGGAGACTTC	CASSPGDF
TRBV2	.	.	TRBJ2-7	TGTGCCAGCACCATAGGGGGGAATGAGCAGTACTTC	CASTIGGNEQYF
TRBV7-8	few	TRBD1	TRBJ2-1	TGTGCCAGCAGCTTAGTTTCCGGACAGGACCAGTTCTTC	CASSLVSGQDQFF
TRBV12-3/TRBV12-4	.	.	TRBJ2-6	TGTGCCAGCAGTTTTTGGGCCTCTGGGGCCAACGTCCTGACTTTC	CASSFWASGANVLTF
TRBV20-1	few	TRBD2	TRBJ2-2	TGCAGTGCTAGAACTCCCGCGGGAGTCACCGGGGAGCTGTTTTTT	CSARTPAGVTGELFF
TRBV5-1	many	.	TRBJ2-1	TGCGCCAGCAGCTTAAACCCAGGGTCAAACTCCTACAATGAGCAGTTCTTC	CASSLNPGSNSYNEQFF
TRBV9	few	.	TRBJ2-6	TGTGCCAGCAGTCAGGGTTTAACTGGGGCCAACGTCCTGACTTTC	CASSQGLTGANVLTF
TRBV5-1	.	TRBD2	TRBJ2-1	TGCGCCAGCAGTCGCGCCTCGGCGGGAGGGCCGGATGAGCAGTTCTTC	CASSRASAGGPDEQFF
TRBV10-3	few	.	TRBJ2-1	TGTGCCATCAGTCCCGGAGTAGCGGAGCAGTTCTTC	CAISPGVAEQFF
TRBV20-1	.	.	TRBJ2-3	TGCAGTGCTAGAAAAGGAGGAGGGGATACGCAGTATTTT	CSARKGGGDTQYF
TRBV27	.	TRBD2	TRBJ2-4	TGTGCCAGCAGTTCCCCAAGCGGGGGTATCATTCAGTACTTC	CASSSPSGGIIQYF
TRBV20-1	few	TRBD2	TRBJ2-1	TGCAGTGCCATAAGGGGGGTAGCGGGGCTTAATAATGAGCAGTTCTTC	CSAIRGVAGLNNEQFF
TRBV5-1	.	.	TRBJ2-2	TGCGCCAGCAGCTTACCGGGGGTCGTGGGCACCGGGGAGCTGTTTTTT	CASSLPGVVGTGELFF
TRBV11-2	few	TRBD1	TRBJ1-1	TGTGCCAGCAGCGACTTACAGGGGACGTTGAACACTGAAGCTTTCTTT	CASSDLQGTLNTEAFF
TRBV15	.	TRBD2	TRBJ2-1	TGTGCCACCAGCAGAGACTCCCTAGCGGGTGAGCAGTTCTTC	CATSRDSLAGEQFF
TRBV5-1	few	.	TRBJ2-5	TGCGCCAGCAGCTCCGGACACGAGAGGGAGACCCAGTACTTC	CASSSGHERETQYF
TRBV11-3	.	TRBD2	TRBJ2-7	TGTGCCAGCAGCTCCCAAGGGACTAGCGGGAGCTACGAGCAGTACTTC	CASSSQGTSGSYEQYF
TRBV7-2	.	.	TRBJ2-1	TGTGCCAGCAGCTTAGCGCCGGGAGTTTTTTACAATGAGCAGTTCTTC	CASSLAPGVFYNEQFF
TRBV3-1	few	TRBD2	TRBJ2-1	TGTGCCAGCCAGCGGGAGGTGAGCTCCTACAATGAGCAGTTCTTC	CASQREVSSYNEQFF
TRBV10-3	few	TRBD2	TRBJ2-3	TGTGCCATCAGAGGGACTAGCGGGGGGGCAAATACGCAGTATTTT	CAIRGTSGGANTQYF
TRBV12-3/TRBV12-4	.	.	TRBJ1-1	TGTGCCAGCAGGAACCACAGGGAGAACACTGAAGCTTTCTTT	CASRNHRENTEAFF
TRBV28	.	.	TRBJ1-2	TGTGCCAGCAGTCCCGACAGTCCGACGAACTATGGCTACACCTTC	CASSPDSPTNYGYTF
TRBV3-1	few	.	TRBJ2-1	TGTGCCAGCAGACTTGGCGGGGCGAGCTCCTACAATGAGCAGTTCTTC	CASRLGGASSYNEQFF
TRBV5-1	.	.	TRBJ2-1	TGCGCCAGCAGCTTGCCCGAGCGACGGGCCAATGAGCAGTTCTTC	CASSLPERRANEQFF
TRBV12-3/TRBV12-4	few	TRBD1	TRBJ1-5	TGTGCCAGCACCCCGGACAGGGTGAATCAGCCCCAGCATTTT	CASTPDRVNQPQHF
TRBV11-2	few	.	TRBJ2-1	TGTGCCAGCAGCTTAACAAGCGGGTCACCCTACAATGAGCAGTTCTTC	CASSLTSGSPYNEQFF
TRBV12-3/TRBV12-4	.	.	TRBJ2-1	TGTACCAGCAGACCCCTATCTGCGCGTGGGGGGCGCTCCAATGAGCAGTTCTTC	CTSRPLSARGGRSNEQFF
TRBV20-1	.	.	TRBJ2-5	TGCAGTGCTAGACCAGGTCCGGGAGAGACTCAGTACTTC	CSARPGPGETQYF
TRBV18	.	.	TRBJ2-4	TGTGCCAGCTCACCACCCCTCGGGTCAAACATTCAGTACTTC	CASSPPLGSNIQYF
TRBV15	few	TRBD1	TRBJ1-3	TGTGCCACCAGCAGACAGGACAGGGGACAAAACACCATATATTTT	CATSRQDRGQNTIYF
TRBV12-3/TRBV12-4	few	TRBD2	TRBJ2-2	TGTGCCAGCAGTTTGCGGGAGGGGAGGACCGGGGAGCTGTTTTTT	CASSLREGRTGELFF
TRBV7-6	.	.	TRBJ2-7	TGTGCCAGCAGCTTAGTCGACAACTACGAGCAGTACTTC	CASSLVDNYEQYF
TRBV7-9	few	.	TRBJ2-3	TGTGCCAGCAGCTTAGCGGTCGGTGGGGGATTCACAGATACGCAGTATTTT	CASSLAVGGGFTDTQYF
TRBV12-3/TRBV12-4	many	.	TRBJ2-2	TGTGCCAGCAGTTTAGGGGCGAACACCGGGGAGCTGTTTTTT	CASSLGANTGELFF
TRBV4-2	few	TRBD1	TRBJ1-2	TGTGCCAGCAGCCGAGGGCAGGGGGCTCATGGACTATCTAACTATGGCTACACCTTC	CASSRGQGAHGLSNYGYTF
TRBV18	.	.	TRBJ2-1	TGTGCCAGCTCACCAGCGGTAAACTCCTACAATGAGCAGTTCTTC	CASSPAVNSYNEQFF
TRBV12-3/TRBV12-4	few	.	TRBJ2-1	TGTGCCAGCAGTTGGGGTTTATTGGGTAACAATGAGCAGTTCTTC	CASSWGLLGNNEQFF
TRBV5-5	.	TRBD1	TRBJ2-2	TGTGCCAGCAGCTTGGCCTCAGGGGGAACCGGGGAGCTGTTTTTT	CASSLASGGTGELFF
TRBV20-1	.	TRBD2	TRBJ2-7	TGCAGTGCAAAGGGCGGGAGCGGAGGCTCCTACGAGCAGTACTTC	CSAKGGSGGSYEQYF
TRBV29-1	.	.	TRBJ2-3	TGCAGCGGCCGGGTGGGTAGTAGCACAGATACGCAGTATTTT	CSGRVGSSTDTQYF
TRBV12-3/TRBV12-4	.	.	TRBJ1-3	TGTGCCAGCAGTCCAGTACTTTACAGGGTGGGAAACACCATATATTTT	CASSPVLYRVGNTIYF
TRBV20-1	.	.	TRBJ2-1	TGCAGTGCTAGGGAGGGCTCCTACAATGAGCAGTTCTTC	CSAREGSYNEQFF
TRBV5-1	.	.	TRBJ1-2	TGCGCCAGCAGCTCGGGATCTTCTAACTATGGCTACACCTTC	CASSSGSSNYGYTF
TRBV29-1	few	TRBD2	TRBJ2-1	TGCAGCGTTGGTTTTCGACTAGCGATCAATGAGCAGTTCTTC	CSVGFRLAINEQFF
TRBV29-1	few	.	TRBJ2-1	TGCAGCGTTGCCGCCTATGAGCAGTTCTTC	CSVAAYEQFF